This T cell receptor (beta chain) was obtained from a study of T cells in Graves' hyperthyroidism and ophthalmopathy. At least 3 on the Clinical Activity Score was recorded for ophthalmopathy patients, who also had NOSPECS grade at least 4 and duration under 3 months. PBMCs were sourced from roughly 9.1 ml fresh peripheral blood. This clonotype was detected ten times or more. The antigen is undetermined. Amplified TCR beta CDR3 regions came from RNA transcripts. First-round RT-PCR of the TCR CDR3 relied on the HTBI primer set. Via MiXCR, TCRdb re-called the multiplex PCR reads, giving one row per CDR3 protein. The sample yields about 640,000 distinct CDR3 sequences, 14% seen once. Study results and limitations: Ophthalmopathy was distinguished from stable hyperthyroidism by 13 V-J signatures.

The V segment lost 3 bases and the J segment 0 bases; nucleotides outside the gene matches: 1. This CDR3 region has 14 residues. This chain joins TRBV12-3 or TRBV12-4 and TRBJ2-7; 8 bases are shared with TRBD2. The TCR was taken from a woman aged 45-59 years with Graves' ophthalmopathy. Material for sequencing was blood. CDR3 coding DNA: TGTGCCAGCAGTTTTAGCGGGATCTCCTACGAGCAGTACTTC. Translating it yields CASSFSGISYEQYF.